Listed below are T cell receptor beta chains from one sample, sequenced in a study of T cell responses to AZD1222 COVID-19 vaccine. Sequencing used immunoSEQ multiplex PCR; TCRdb keeps in-frame clones, though not all of them. Altogether approximately 90,000 clones are present, approximately 91% being singletons, with the ten largest covering around 8%. This specimen was peripheral blood, taken on day 0 of AZD1222 vaccination. The source is an adult in good health. CDR3s include the opening cysteine and the closing phenylalanine or tryptophan. A D gene is named only where the DNA matches it firmly. Size is stated for part of the rows, as once, few or many counts, or as a class when the clone is expanded.

D gene	V gene	clone size	J gene	CDR3 DNA	CDR3 protein
-	TRBV28	-	TRBJ1-5	TGTGCCAGCAGTTCGATTCGGGGGCGCAATCAGCCCCAGCATTTT	CASSSIRGRNQPQHF
-	TRBV9	-	TRBJ1-3	TGTGCCAGCAGCCCACGACATGCGGGGACTGGAAACACCATATATTTT	CASSPRHAGTGNTIYF
-	TRBV19	-	TRBJ1-2	TGTGCCAGTAGTAAACAGGGTGACTATGGCTACACCTTC	CASSKQGDYGYTF
-	TRBV11-2	few	TRBJ2-5	TGTGCCAGCAGCTTAGATGGGAGGGACACCGCAGTTTTGGGGACCCAGTACTTC	CASSLDGRDTAVLGTQYF
TRBD1	TRBV7-9	-	TRBJ2-2	TGTGCCAGCAGCTTGGGACAGGGGGCAACCGGGGAGCTGTTTTTT	CASSLGQGATGELFF
-	TRBV5-1	-	TRBJ1-1	TGCGCCAGCAGCCCGATCAGGGGCAAGGACACTGAAGCTTTCTTT	CASSPIRGKDTEAFF
-	TRBV30	-	TRBJ2-7	TGTGCCTGGAGTGTTAGATACGAGCAGTACTTC	CAWSVRYEQYF
-	TRBV23-1	-	TRBJ2-3	TGCGCCAGCCCCCGACCGTTGAGAATACGAGAATGGTATTTT	CASPRPLRIREWYF
TRBD2	TRBV7-9	-	TRBJ2-3	TGTGCCAGCAGCTTTGCGCGGGAGGGTTCCGGAGATACGCAGTATTTT	CASSFAREGSGDTQYF
-	TRBV7-2	-	TRBJ1-2	TGTGCCAGCAGCTTAGACCATCGGGTTTTCTATGGCTACACCTTC	CASSLDHRVFYGYTF
-	TRBV4-3	few	TRBJ2-7	TGCGCCAGCAGCCAAGAGGGGACCCCAACCTACGAGCAGTACTTC	CASSQEGTPTYEQYF
-	TRBV3-1/TRBV3-2	-	TRBJ1-4	TGTGCCAGCAGCCCTCCTAATGAAAAACTGTTTTTT	CASSPPNEKLFF
-	TRBV11-2	-	TRBJ1-5	TGTGCCAGCAGCGTCGTTGGGAGTCAGCCCCAGCATTTT	CASSVVGSQPQHF
TRBD1	TRBV6-2/TRBV6-3	-	TRBJ1-1	TGTGCCAGCAGTCCCGGGACAGGGTCGTTCGCTGAAGCTTTCTTT	CASSPGTGSFAEAFF
-	TRBV5-1	-	TRBJ2-7	TGCGCCAGCAGCTTGCGCCCAGGGGACGAGCAGTACTTC	CASSLRPGDEQYF
-	TRBV4-2	-	TRBJ1-6	TGTGCCAGCAGCCAACGACACCGGGATGAAAATTCACCCCTCCACTTT	CASSQRHRDENSPLHF
-	TRBV15	-	TRBJ2-5	TGTGCCACCAGCAGATTGGCTAGCGTCGAGACCCAGTACTTC	CATSRLASVETQYF
TRBD1	TRBV15	-	TRBJ1-2	TGTGCCACCAGCAGAGAGTCGGGACAGGGGGTATCCTATGGCTACACCTTC	CATSRESGQGVSYGYTF